This T cell receptor (beta chain) was recovered during a study of T cell clonotyping in hematopoietic cell transplantation. Whole-study findings and limits: Higher Inverse Simpson Index values in graft donor and pretransplant recipient predicted broader posttransplant TCR diversity. CD4 and CD8 repertoire contributions could not be separated without sorting. Recipient TCR diversity dropped after transplant; expanded clonotypes rose from day 30 to 180.

This CDR3 spans 17 amino acids. The trim removed 0 bases at V and 10 bases at J, leaving 12 bases unmatched. Looked up from germline, CDR1 is SGHRS and CDR2 is YFSETQ. With respect to this clone: Its antigen is currently unknown.

Method: immunoSEQ multiplex PCR; TCRdb's copy keeps in-frame clones and lacks some. This sample has roughly 16,000 clones; around 90% occur once, and the top ten carry about 5.7%. This clonotype originated in a man aged 35-49 years in good health. Some clones in this sample may be carry-over from other donors' samples. The chain couples TRBV5-1 to TRBJ1-6, with 8 bases fitting TRBD1. Material for sequencing was peripheral blood mononuclear cells. The chain's CDR3 is CASSLGTGGNAESPLHF. For the CDR3, the DNA is TGCGCCAGCAGCTTGGGCACAGGGGGAAATGCAGAATCACCCCTCCACTTT.